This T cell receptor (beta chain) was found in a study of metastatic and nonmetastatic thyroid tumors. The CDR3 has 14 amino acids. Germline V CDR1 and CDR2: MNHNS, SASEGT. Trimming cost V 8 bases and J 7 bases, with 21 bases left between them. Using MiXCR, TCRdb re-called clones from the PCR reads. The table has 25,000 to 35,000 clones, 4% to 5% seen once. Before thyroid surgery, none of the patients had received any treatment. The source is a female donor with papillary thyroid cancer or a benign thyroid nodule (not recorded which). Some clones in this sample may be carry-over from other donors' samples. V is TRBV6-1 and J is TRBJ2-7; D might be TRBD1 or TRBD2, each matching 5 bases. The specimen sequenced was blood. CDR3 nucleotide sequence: TGTGCCAGCCCCGGGACGGTTCCCCTTTGGGAGCAGTACTTC. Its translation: CASPGTVPLWEQYF.